The TCR beta chain described here comes from a study of shared clonotypes between healthy human individuals. Whole-study findings and limits: Naive subsets generally exceeded memory subsets in estimated richness. The study found lower generation probabilities in non-shared clonotypes than in those shared by all four donors.

Measured with immunoSEQ multiplex PCR; TCRdb has only the in-frame clones, and not every one. The sample lists over a million clones; 96% were seen once. The CDR3 runs to 14 residues. The ends were cut back, 2 bases at V and 8 bases at J, with 13 bases in the middle. CDR1 and CDR2 from the germline V gene are MNHEY and SMNVEV (reference sequence). CD4+ cell separation produced CD45RA+ naive and CD45RA-negative memory subsets. As to this clone: What it binds is unknown.

The receptor was derived from a man aged 30 to 45 in good health. This chain uses TRBV27 with TRBJ2-4; possible D gene TRBD1, 6 bases. Sequencing was done on a sample of naive CD4+ T cells sorted from blood. Subset specified: CD45RA+ positively selected. CDR3 region: CASSLRTAMDIQYF. In nucleotides, the CDR3 is TGTGCCAGCAGTTTACGGACAGCCATGGACATTCAGTACTTC.